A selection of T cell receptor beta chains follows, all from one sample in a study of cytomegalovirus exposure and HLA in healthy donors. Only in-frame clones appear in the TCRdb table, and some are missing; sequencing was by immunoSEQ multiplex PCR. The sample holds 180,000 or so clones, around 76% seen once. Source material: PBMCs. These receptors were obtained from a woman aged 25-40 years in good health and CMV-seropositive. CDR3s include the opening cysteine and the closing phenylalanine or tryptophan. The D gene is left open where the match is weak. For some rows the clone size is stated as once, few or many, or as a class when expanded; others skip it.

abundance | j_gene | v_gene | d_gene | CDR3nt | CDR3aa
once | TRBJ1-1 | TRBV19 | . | TGTGCCAGTAGTATCCAGGGGACGGGCACTGAAGCTTTCTTT | CASSIQGTGTEAFF
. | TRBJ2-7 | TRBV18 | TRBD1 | TGTGCCAGCTCACCACCGGGACAGGGGCGGGCCTACGAGCAGTACTTC | CASSPPGQGRAYEQYF
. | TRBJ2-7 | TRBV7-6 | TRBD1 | TGTGCCAGCAGCCCCCACTCGACAGGGGGCGGTGAGCAGTACTTC | CASSPHSTGGGEQYF
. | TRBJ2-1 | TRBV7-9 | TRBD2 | TGTGCCAGCAGCTCCGGGACTAGCGGGGGGTATGAGCAGTTCTTC | CASSSGTSGGYEQFF
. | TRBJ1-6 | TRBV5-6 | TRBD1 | TGTGCCAGCAGCCGGGGACAGGCGTACTATAATTCACCCCTCCACTTT | CASSRGQAYYNSPLHF
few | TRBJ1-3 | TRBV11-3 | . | TGTGCCAGCAGCTCCTCCAAAGAGGGTGGAAACACCATATATTTT | CASSSSKEGGNTIYF
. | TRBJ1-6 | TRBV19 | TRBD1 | TGTGCCAGTAGTACGCTCGGACAGGGAAATTCACCCCTCCACTTT | CASSTLGQGNSPLHF
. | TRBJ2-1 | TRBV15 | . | TGTGCCACCAGGGCCGGCAGGGCATGGGAGCAGTTCTTC | CATRAGRAWEQFF
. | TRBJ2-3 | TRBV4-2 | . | TGTGCCAGCAGCCAGAGAGCCCCGGGCACAGATACGCAGTATTTT | CASSQRAPGTDTQYF
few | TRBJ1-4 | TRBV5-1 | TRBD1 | TGCGCCAGCAGCTTGGATCGACAGGGGGTGCTAACAACTAATGAAAAACTGTTTTTT | CASSLDRQGVLTTNEKLFF
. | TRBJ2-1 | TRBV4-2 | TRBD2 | TGTGCCAGCAGCCCGCCCCCCGGGACTAGCCGGCCAGCGAGCAATGAGCAGTTCTTC | CASSPPPGTSRPASNEQFF
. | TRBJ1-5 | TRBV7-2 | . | TGTGCCAGCAGCTTAGCGGTACAGGGCAATCAGCCCCAGCATTTT | CASSLAVQGNQPQHF
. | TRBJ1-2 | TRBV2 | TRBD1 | TGTGCCAGCAGGTCGGGACAGGGCTACACCTTC | CASRSGQGYTF
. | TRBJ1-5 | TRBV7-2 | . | TGTGCCAGCAGCCTTCAACAGGGTACCAATCAGCCCCAGCATTTT | CASSLQQGTNQPQHF
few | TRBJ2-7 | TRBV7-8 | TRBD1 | TGTGCCAGCAGCTTCCGGGACAGGGGCGACGAGCAGTACTTC | CASSFRDRGDEQYF
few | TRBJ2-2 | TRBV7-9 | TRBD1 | TGTGCCAGCAGCCCCCCGGGACAGGGGGAGACCGGGGAGCTGTTTTTT | CASSPPGQGETGELFF
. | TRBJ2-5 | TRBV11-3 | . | TGTGCCAGCAGCTTATCCTCTATTCTAGAGACCCAGTACTTC | CASSLSSILETQYF
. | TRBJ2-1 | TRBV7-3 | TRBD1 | TGTGCCAGCAGCCTATCACAGGGGGCTCCTGAGCAGTTCTTC | CASSLSQGAPEQFF
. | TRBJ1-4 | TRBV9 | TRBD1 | TGTGCCAGCAGCCTCGCAGGGGGATGGGGAGAAAAACTGTTTTTT | CASSLAGGWGEKLFF
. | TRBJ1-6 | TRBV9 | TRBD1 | TGTGCCAGCAGCGCTACCGGGACAGACTATAATTCACCCCTCCACTTT | CASSATGTDYNSPLHF
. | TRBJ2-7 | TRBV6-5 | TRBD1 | TGTGCCAGCAGTTACTCGACGGCAGGGGGTTCCTACGAGCAGTACTTC | CASSYSTAGGSYEQYF
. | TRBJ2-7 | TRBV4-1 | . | TGTGCCAGCAGCCCTGGGCACGGTGCCTACGAGCAGTACTTC | CASSPGHGAYEQYF
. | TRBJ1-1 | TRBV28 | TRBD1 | TGTGCCAGCAGTTCCTACAGGGGCGAGGGAACTGAAGCTTTCTTT | CASSSYRGEGTEAFF
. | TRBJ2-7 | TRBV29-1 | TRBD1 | TGCAGCGTTGGGACAGGGTTCTACGAGCAGTACTTC | CSVGTGFYEQYF
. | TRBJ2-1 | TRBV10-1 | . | TGCGCCAGCAGTGAAGGGGGGGCGTATAATGAGCAGTTCTTC | CASSEGGAYNEQFF
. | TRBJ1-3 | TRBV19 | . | TGTGCCAGTCACCAGGGTACTACTGGAAACACCATATATTTT | CASHQGTTGNTIYF
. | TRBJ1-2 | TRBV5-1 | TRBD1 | TGCGCCAGCAGCTTGGGAGGGGGCGACTATGGCTACACCTTC | CASSLGGGDYGYTF
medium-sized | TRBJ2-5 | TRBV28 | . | TGTGCCAGCAGCCGAGGACAGTCGAGGGAGACCCAGTACTTC | CASSRGQSRETQYF
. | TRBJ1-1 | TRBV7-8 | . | TGTGCCAGCAGCTCCCTGGGGGCTCTGAACACTGAAGCTTTCTTT | CASSSLGALNTEAFF
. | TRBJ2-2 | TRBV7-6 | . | TGTGCCAGCAGCTTACTAAACACCGGGGAGCTGTTTTTT | CASSLLNTGELFF
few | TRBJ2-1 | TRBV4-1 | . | TGCGCCAGCAGCCAAGTTAGCATCGATGAGCAGTTCTTC | CASSQVSIDEQFF
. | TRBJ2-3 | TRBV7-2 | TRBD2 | TGTGCCAGCAGCTCTCTCCCGGGACTAGGGCAAACAGATACGCAGTATTTT | CASSSLPGLGQTDTQYF
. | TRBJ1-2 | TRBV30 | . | TGTGCCTGGAGTCTGACAGGCGCTCGGGGTGGCTACACCTTC | CAWSLTGARGGYTF
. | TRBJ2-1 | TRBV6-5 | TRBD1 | TGTGCCAGCAGTTACTCGCGACAGGGATCGGGGGAGCAGTTCTTC | CASSYSRQGSGEQFF
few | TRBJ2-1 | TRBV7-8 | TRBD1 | TGTGCCAGCAGGGGAAGGGGGCTTGAGCAGTTCTTC | CASRGRGLEQFF
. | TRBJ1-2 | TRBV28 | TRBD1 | TGTGCCAGCAGGGCGGGAACAGGGGGCTGGTGCACCTTC | CASRAGTGGWCTF
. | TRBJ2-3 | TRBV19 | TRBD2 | TGTGCCAGTATGCAGGGACTAGCGGGGGGCACAGATACGCAGTATTTT | CASMQGLAGGTDTQYF
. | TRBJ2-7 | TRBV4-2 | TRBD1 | TGTGCCAGCAGCCACGCGGACAGGGGTCACTACGAGCAGTACTTC | CASSHADRGHYEQYF
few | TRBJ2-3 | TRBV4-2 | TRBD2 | TGTGCCAGCAGCCGGGGGGGCGGGGGGGCCTTCGGCACAGATACGCAGTATTTT | CASSRGGGGAFGTDTQYF
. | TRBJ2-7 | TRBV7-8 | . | TGTGCCAGCAGCTTAGATTGGGGGCCAACCTACGAGCAGTACTTC | CASSLDWGPTYEQYF
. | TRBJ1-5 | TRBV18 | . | TGTGCCAGCTCACCCTCAGCGCCGAGTCTAAATCAGCCCCAGCATTTT | CASSPSAPSLNQPQHF
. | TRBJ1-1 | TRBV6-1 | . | TGTGCCAGCAGTGAAGGGCAGAACACTGAAGCTTTCTTT | CASSEGQNTEAFF
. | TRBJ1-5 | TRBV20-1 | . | TGCAGTGCAGGGGGAAAGCATTTT | CSAGGKHF
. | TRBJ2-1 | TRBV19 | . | TGTGCCAGTAGTATCGGGGAAACTGAGCAGTTCTTC | CASSIGETEQFF
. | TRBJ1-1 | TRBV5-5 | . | TGTGCCAGCAGCTTTGGGGTCAGGGGGAACACTGAAGCTTTCTTT | CASSFGVRGNTEAFF
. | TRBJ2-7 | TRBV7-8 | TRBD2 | TGTGCCAGCAGCCCCCGGGGGAGGGCCAATTCCTACGAGCAGTACTTC | CASSPRGRANSYEQYF
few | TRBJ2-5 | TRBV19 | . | TGTGCCAGTTCACAGGGACGTGAGACCCAGTACTTC | CASSQGRETQYF
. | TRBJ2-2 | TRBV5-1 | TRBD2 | TGCGCCAGCAGCTTAGGACTAGCGGGGGGGCCTCTGACCGGGGAGCTGTTTTTT | CASSLGLAGGPLTGELFF
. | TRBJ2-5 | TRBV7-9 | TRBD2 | TGTGCCAGCAGCTTAGCCCCTAGCGGGGGGGCCGTTTCCCAGTACTTC | CASSLAPSGGAVSQYF
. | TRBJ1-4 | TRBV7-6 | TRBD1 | TGTGCCAGCAGCCCGTCCGGGACAGGGAATGAAAAACTGTTTTTT | CASSPSGTGNEKLFF
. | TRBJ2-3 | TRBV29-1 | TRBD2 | TGCAGCGCAGCTAGCGGACCTAGCACAGATACGCAGTATTTT | CSAASGPSTDTQYF
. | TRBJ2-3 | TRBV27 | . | TGTGCCAGCAGTGGCCCTCCCCCCGCAGATACGCAGTATTTT | CASSGPPPADTQYF
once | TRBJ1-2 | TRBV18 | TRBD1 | TGTGCCAGCGCGACAGGGGGTGGCTATGGCTACACCTTC | CASATGGGYGYTF
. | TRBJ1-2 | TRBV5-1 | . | TGCGCCAGCAGCTTGGGGGCTCAAGGGGCAGGGCACTATGGCTACACCTTC | CASSLGAQGAGHYGYTF